This is a list of T cell receptor beta chains from one sample in a study of blood T cell repertoires in COVID-19. Generated by immunoSEQ multiplex PCR, the TCRdb table keeps only in-frame clones and is missing some. Of 140,000 to 150,000 clones listed, roughly 80% are singletons. The specimen was peripheral blood. The origin of the receptors is a woman in her thirties or forties with active or convalescent COVID-19. Each CDR3 is given with its conserved first and last residue. The D gene is left open where the match is weak. A clone size is listed for some rows: how often the clone was seen (once, few, many), or a class if it is expanded.

size: .; D: .; J: TRBJ2-5; V: TRBV7-9; CDR3: CASSPRLFQETQYF; DNA: TGTGCCAGCAGCCCCAGACTATTTCAAGAGACCCAGTACTTC
size: .; D: .; J: TRBJ1-3; V: TRBV10-1; CDR3: CASSAGGRGNTIYF; DNA: TGCGCCAGCAGTGCCGGAGGTCGAGGAAACACCATATATTTT
size: .; D: TRBD1; J: TRBJ2-2; V: TRBV27; CDR3: CASSLQGANTGELFF; DNA: TGTGCCAGCAGTTTGCAGGGGGCGAACACCGGGGAGCTGTTTTTT
size: few; D: TRBD2; J: TRBJ2-1; V: TRBV23-1; CDR3: CASSHSTGALCGRTPNEQFF; DNA: TGCGCCAGCAGTCATTCCACAGGCGCCCTTTGCGGGAGGACCCCCAATGAGCAGTTCTTC
size: .; D: .; J: TRBJ2-1; V: TRBV7-2; CDR3: CASSLALGGDEQFF; DNA: TGTGCCAGCAGCTTAGCGCTTGGAGGGGATGAGCAGTTCTTC
size: .; D: .; J: TRBJ1-6; V: TRBV18; CDR3: CASSPRAGTLPGNSPLHF; DNA: TGTGCCAGCTCACCGCGAGCCGGGACACTCCCGGGGAATTCACCCCTCCACTTT
size: .; D: .; J: TRBJ1-6; V: TRBV2; CDR3: CASSETGNSPLHF; DNA: TGTGCCAGCAGTGAGACGGGTAATTCACCCCTCCACTTT
size: .; D: TRBD1; J: TRBJ1-2; V: TRBV5-6; CDR3: CASSFYRGVDGYTF; DNA: TGTGCCAGCAGCTTTTACAGGGGCGTGGATGGCTACACCTTC
size: .; D: .; J: TRBJ1-1; V: TRBV6-5; CDR3: CASSYATGDTEAFF; DNA: TGTGCCAGCAGTTACGCTACAGGAGACACTGAAGCTTTCTTT
size: .; D: .; J: TRBJ2-4; V: TRBV7-2; CDR3: CASSLDSSAKNIQYF; DNA: TGTGCCAGCAGCCTGGACAGTTCAGCCAAAAACATTCAGTACTTC
size: .; D: TRBD1; J: TRBJ2-5; V: TRBV18; CDR3: CASSRGQGATSQYF; DNA: TGTGCCAGCTCACGGGGACAGGGCGCGACTTCCCAGTACTTC
size: .; D: .; J: TRBJ1-1; V: TRBV10-2; CDR3: CASSELQGKVTEAFF; DNA: TGCGCCAGCAGTGAGTTACAGGGAAAGGTCACTGAAGCTTTCTTT
size: .; D: .; J: TRBJ1-4; V: TRBV5-1; CDR3: CASSLGSQGGEKLFF; DNA: TGCGCCAGCAGCTTGGGGTCCCAGGGCGGCGAAAAACTGTTTTTT
size: .; D: TRBD1; J: TRBJ1-6; V: TRBV5-1; CDR3: CASSPTGESPLHF; DNA: TGCGCCAGCAGCCCTACAGGGGAGTCACCCCTCCACTTT
size: once; D: .; J: TRBJ2-5; V: TRBV5-5; CDR3: CASRPGVGVETQYF; DNA: TGTGCCAGCAGACCGGGGGTCGGGGTGGAGACCCAGTACTTC
size: few; D: .; J: TRBJ1-4; V: TRBV6-5; CDR3: CASTAGPWEKLFF; DNA: TGTGCCAGCACCGCAGGGCCGTGGGAAAAACTGTTTTTT
size: once; D: .; J: TRBJ1-4; V: TRBV7-2; CDR3: CASSPAGGGRNEKLFF; DNA: TGTGCCAGCAGCCCGGCCGGGGGAGGCCGTAATGAAAAACTGTTTTTT
size: .; D: TRBD2; J: TRBJ2-7; V: TRBV28; CDR3: CASGGAYPTYEQYF; DNA: TGTGCCTCCGGGGGGGCGTACCCGACCTACGAGCAGTACTTC
size: once; D: .; J: TRBJ1-2; V: TRBV7-2; CDR3: CASSSGALNGYTF; DNA: TGTGCCAGCAGCTCAGGGGCCCTTAATGGCTACACCTTC
size: .; D: TRBD1; J: TRBJ1-1; V: TRBV5-1; CDR3: CASSLVGGGTEAFF; DNA: TGCGCCAGCAGCTTGGTAGGGGGCGGCACTGAAGCTTTCTTT
size: .; D: TRBD1; J: TRBJ1-5; V: TRBV16; CDR3: CASSRDSSNQPQHF; DNA: TGTGCCAGCAGCCGGGACAGTAGCAATCAGCCCCAGCATTTT
size: .; D: TRBD1; J: TRBJ1-4; V: TRBV19; CDR3: CASRTGTTNEKLFF; DNA: TGTGCCAGTAGGACAGGGACAACTAATGAAAAACTGTTTTTT
size: .; D: .; J: TRBJ2-2; V: TRBV7-2; CDR3: CASSLSRENTGELFF; DNA: TGTGCCAGCAGCTTATCCCGGGAGAACACCGGGGAGCTGTTTTTT
size: .; D: .; J: TRBJ1-2; V: TRBV13; CDR3: CASSSWGVGDYGYTF; DNA: TGTGCCAGCAGCTCCTGGGGGGTCGGAGACTATGGCTACACCTTC
size: .; D: TRBD2; J: TRBJ2-1; V: TRBV28; CDR3: CASRGEREAHRNEQFF; DNA: TGTGCCAGCAGAGGGGAGCGGGAGGCCCACCGAAATGAGCAGTTCTTC
size: .; D: .; J: TRBJ1-1; V: TRBV28; CDR3: CASSLRQRTEAFF; DNA: TGTGCCAGCAGCCTAAGACAGAGGACTGAAGCTTTCTTT
size: .; D: .; J: TRBJ2-7; V: TRBV28; CDR3: CASSTFRDIVSSYEQYF; DNA: TGTGCCAGCAGCACCTTCCGGGACATAGTTAGCTCCTACGAGCAGTACTTC
size: .; D: .; J: TRBJ2-4; V: TRBV7-6; CDR3: CASSLQGPNIQYF; DNA: TGTGCCAGCAGCTTACAGGGGCCGAACATTCAGTACTTC
size: .; D: .; J: TRBJ2-6; V: TRBV25-1; CDR3: CASSELGLTSGANVLTF; DNA: TGTGCCAGCAGTGAACTCGGACTGACCTCTGGGGCCAACGTCCTGACTTTC
size: .; D: .; J: TRBJ1-4; V: TRBV6-5; CDR3: CASGWTGEKLFF; DNA: TGTGCCAGCGGCTGGACTGGGGAAAAACTGTTTTTT
size: .; D: .; J: TRBJ1-5; V: TRBV30; CDR3: CAWGAGGSNQPQHF; DNA: TGTGCCTGGGGGGCCGGGGGAAGCAATCAGCCCCAGCATTTT
size: once; D: TRBD1; J: TRBJ2-3; V: TRBV7-9; CDR3: CASTRTGPADTQYF; DNA: TGTGCCAGCACCCGGACAGGGCCTGCAGATACGCAGTATTTT
size: .; D: TRBD1; J: TRBJ2-7; V: TRBV3-1/TRBV3-2; CDR3: CASSPPGQGDDEQYF; DNA: TGTGCCAGCAGCCCTCCGGGACAGGGAGACGACGAGCAGTACTTC
size: .; D: TRBD2; J: TRBJ2-5; V: TRBV29-1; CDR3: CSASGRLVETQYF; DNA: TGCAGCGCGAGCGGGAGATTGGTAGAGACCCAGTACTTC
size: .; D: .; J: TRBJ1-4; V: TRBV5-6; CDR3: CASSFAGLNEKLFF; DNA: TGTGCCAGCAGCTTCGCAGGGCTTAATGAAAAACTGTTTTTT
size: .; D: .; J: TRBJ1-4; V: TRBV28; CDR3: CASSVPRKLFF; DNA: TGTGCCAGCAGTGTCCCACGGAAACTGTTTTTT
size: .; D: .; J: TRBJ1-1; V: TRBV2; CDR3: CASSLTGGMNTEAFF; DNA: TGTGCCAGCAGCCTCACGGGCGGGATGAACACTGAAGCTTTCTTT
size: .; D: .; J: TRBJ2-1; V: TRBV6-5; CDR3: CASSYSRLGVGEQFF; DNA: TGTGCCAGCAGTTACTCGAGGTTAGGGGTTGGTGAGCAGTTCTTC
size: .; D: TRBD1; J: TRBJ1-2; V: TRBV2; CDR3: CASSGRQGVSNYGYTF; DNA: TGTGCCAGCAGTGGCCGACAGGGGGTGTCTAACTATGGCTACACCTTC
size: .; D: .; J: TRBJ1-2; V: TRBV7-9; CDR3: CASSLYGGQTANYGYTF; DNA: TGTGCCAGCAGCTTATACGGAGGGCAGACTGCTAACTATGGCTACACCTTC
size: .; D: .; J: TRBJ1-6; V: TRBV6-5; CDR3: CASSYGLLNSPLHF; DNA: TGTGCCAGCAGTTATGGGCTCTTAAATTCACCCCTCCACTTT
size: .; D: .; J: TRBJ1-2; V: TRBV28; CDR3: CASRPPTGFYGYTF; DNA: TGTGCCAGCAGACCTCCCACAGGGTTCTATGGCTACACCTTC
size: .; D: TRBD2; J: TRBJ2-7; V: TRBV13; CDR3: CASSREGIGEQYF; DNA: TGTGCCAGCAGCCGGGAGGGAATCGGCGAGCAGTACTTC
size: .; D: TRBD1; J: TRBJ2-1; V: TRBV28; CDR3: CASRIPGQAYNEQFF; DNA: TGTGCCAGCAGGATACCGGGACAGGCCTACAATGAGCAGTTCTTC
size: .; D: .; J: TRBJ2-3; V: TRBV5-6; CDR3: CASSLFFPGLNPTDTQYF; DNA: TGTGCCAGCAGCTTGTTTTTTCCGGGATTAAACCCCACAGATACGCAGTATTTT
size: .; D: TRBD1; J: TRBJ1-6; V: TRBV11-2; CDR3: CASSGVWGQGGLTLHF; DNA: TGTGCCAGCAGCGGGGTGTGGGGACAGGGCGGTCTCACCCTCCACTTT
size: once; D: .; J: TRBJ1-5; V: TRBV27; CDR3: CASSLRGSNQPQHF; DNA: TGTGCCAGCAGTTTAAGGGGTAGCAATCAGCCCCAGCATTTT
size: .; D: TRBD1; J: TRBJ1-2; V: TRBV6-5; CDR3: CASSDRGLYGYTF; DNA: TGTGCCAGTTCCGACAGGGGGCTCTATGGCTACACCTTC
size: few; D: .; J: TRBJ2-1; V: TRBV19; CDR3: CASDRGFGNEQFF; DNA: TGTGCCAGCGACCGGGGATTTGGGAATGAGCAGTTCTTC
size: .; D: .; J: TRBJ1-3; V: TRBV3-1/TRBV3-2; CDR3: CASSQPGSSGNTIYF; DNA: TGTGCCAGCAGCCAACCCGGGAGCTCTGGAAACACCATATATTTT
size: many; D: .; J: TRBJ1-1; V: TRBV13; CDR3: CASSSRSKHEAFF; DNA: TGTGCCAGCAGCTCCCGGTCCAAGCATGAAGCTTTCTTT
size: once; D: TRBD1; J: TRBJ1-2; V: TRBV19; CDR3: CASSMGGDRASYTF; DNA: TGTGCCAGTAGTATGGGGGGCGACAGGGCAAGCTACACCTTC
size: .; D: TRBD1; J: TRBJ1-1; V: TRBV5-5; CDR3: CASSLVLPGQGAVEAFF; DNA: TGTGCCAGCAGCTTGGTCCTCCCGGGACAGGGGGCGGTTGAAGCTTTCTTT
size: .; D: TRBD1; J: TRBJ1-2; V: TRBV28; CDR3: CASSLAGGNYGYTF; DNA: TGTGCCAGCAGTTTGGCAGGGGGGAACTATGGCTACACCTTC
size: .; D: TRBD2; J: TRBJ2-7; V: TRBV5-1; CDR3: CASSFSGGPSYEQYF; DNA: TGCGCCAGCAGCTTTTCGGGGGGACCCTCCTACGAGCAGTACTTC
size: .; D: .; J: TRBJ1-1; V: TRBV7-9; CDR3: CASSLGSPSWGGSDTEAFF; DNA: TGTGCCAGCAGCTTAGGTTCCCCCTCTTGGGGGGGGTCGGACACTGAAGCTTTCTTT
size: .; D: TRBD1; J: TRBJ2-2; V: TRBV29-1; CDR3: CSVAGTVKAGELFF; DNA: TGCAGCGTAGCCGGGACAGTTAAGGCCGGGGAGCTGTTTTTT
size: few; D: .; J: TRBJ2-7; V: TRBV6-5; CDR3: CASKLEGGPYEQYF; DNA: TGTGCCAGCAAACTGGAGGGTGGCCCCTACGAGCAGTACTTC
size: .; D: .; J: TRBJ2-7; V: TRBV5-1; CDR3: CASSPTNYEQYF; DNA: TGCGCCAGCAGCCCTACCAACTACGAGCAGTACTTC
size: .; D: .; J: TRBJ1-2; V: TRBV25-1; CDR3: CASSEYPRGYTF; DNA: TGTGCCAGCAGTGAATATCCGAGGGGCTACACCTTC